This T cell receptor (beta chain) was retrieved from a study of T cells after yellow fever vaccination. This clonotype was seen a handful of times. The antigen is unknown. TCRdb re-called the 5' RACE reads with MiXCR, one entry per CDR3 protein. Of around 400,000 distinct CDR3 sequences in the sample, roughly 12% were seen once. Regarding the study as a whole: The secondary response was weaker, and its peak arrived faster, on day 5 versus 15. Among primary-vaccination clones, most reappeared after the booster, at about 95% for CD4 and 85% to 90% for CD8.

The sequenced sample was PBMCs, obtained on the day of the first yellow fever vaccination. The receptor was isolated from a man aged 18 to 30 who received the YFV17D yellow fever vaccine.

CDR3: CASSPRTPENEKLFF. In DNA, the CDR3 is TGCGCCAGCAGCCCGCGCACTCCAGAGAATGAAAAACTGTTTTTT. The chain uses TRBV5-1 and TRBJ1-4; D gene unclear. The CDR3 totals 15 residues. Trimming shortened V by 4 bases and J by 5 bases, and 15 bases separated the two germline ends. The germline gives CDR1 SGHRS, CDR2 YFSETQ.